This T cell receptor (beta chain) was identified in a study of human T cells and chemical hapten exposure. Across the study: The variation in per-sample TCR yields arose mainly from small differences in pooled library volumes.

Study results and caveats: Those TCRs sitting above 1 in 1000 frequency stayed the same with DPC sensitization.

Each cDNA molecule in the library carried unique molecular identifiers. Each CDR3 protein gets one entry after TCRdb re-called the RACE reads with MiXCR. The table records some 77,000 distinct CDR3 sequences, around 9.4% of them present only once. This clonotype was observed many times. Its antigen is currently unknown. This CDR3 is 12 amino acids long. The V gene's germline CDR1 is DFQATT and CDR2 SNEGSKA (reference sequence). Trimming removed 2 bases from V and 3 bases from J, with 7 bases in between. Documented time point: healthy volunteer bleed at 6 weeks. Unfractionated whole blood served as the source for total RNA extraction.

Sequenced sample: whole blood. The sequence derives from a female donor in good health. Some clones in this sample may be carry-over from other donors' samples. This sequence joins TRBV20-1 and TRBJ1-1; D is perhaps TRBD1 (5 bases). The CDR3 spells CSARSGDTEAFF. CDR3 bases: TGCAGTGCTAGATCGGGGGACACTGAAGCTTTCTTT.